This TCR beta chain comes out of a study of chemoradiotherapy in HPV16-positive cancers. In the study overall: Candidate HPV-specific clones and shared TCR motifs came from a couple of HPV16-positive patients.

CDR1 is SGHRS and CDR2 is YFSETQ in the germline V gene. Trimming pared 0 bases from V and 4 bases from J, leaving 12 bases between. This CDR3 contains 15 residues. The protocol was immunoSEQ multiplex PCR, while the TCRdb copy is restricted to in-frame clones and leaves out a portion. The table records approximately 9,000 clones, roughly three quarters of them present only once. The sequence derives from a human donor with HPV-associated anogenital cancer. The chain couples TRBV5-1 to TRBJ2-3, with D tentatively TRBD1 (5 bases). This sample comprised tumor tissue, obtained from a patient who underwent chemoradiotherapy. CDR3 region: CASSLEVRVADTQYF. As DNA, the CDR3 is TGCGCCAGCAGCTTGGAGGTCAGGGTCGCAGATACGCAGTATTTT.